This T cell receptor beta chain was identified in a study of OX40 agonist ivuxolimab in advanced cancers. As for the study in general: The dose-escalation cohort was about 87% male, with a mean age of about 56 years, ranging about 20 to 85. General study findings and limits: Within 6 weeks, CD4+ and CD8+ blood T cells expanded clonally at 0.1 to 3.0 mg/kg. Part of the nonresponder group also had normalized T-cell clonal expansion that was low. Expanded clones were, on average, more numerous in CD8+ T cells than in CD4+.

In regard to this clone: Its matching antigen is unknown.

Here immunoSEQ multiplex PCR was the method, and the copy in TCRdb shows in-frame clones only, minus some. The table lists 70,000 or so clones, approximately 90% of them singletons. The length of the CDR3 is 13 residues. CDR1 is MNHEY and CDR2 is SMNVEV in the germline V gene (reference sequence). V was clipped by 1 base and J by 4 bases, with 8 bases between them. The sequence was collected from an adult with an advanced solid tumor such as melanoma, head and neck, liver or kidney cancer. The chain couples TRBV27 to TRBJ2-7, with D tentatively TRBD1 (6 bases). Material: CD4+ or CD8+ T cells sorted from blood, obtained in a trial of the OX40 agonist ivuxolimab. The CDR3 spells CASSLFQGYEQYF. Here the CDR3 DNA reads TGTGCCAGCAGTTTATTTCAGGGGTACGAGCAGTACTTC.